A single sample is the source of the 22 T cell receptor beta chains below, sequenced in a study of CD8+CD57+ T cells in acquired aplastic anemia. Previously, flow cytometry had revealed CD8+CD57+ cell expansion in the patients chosen for sequencing. Genomic DNA, serving as template, underwent TCR beta VDJ and CDR3 profiling. MiXCR, run by TCRdb on the reads, gives a single entry per CDR3 protein. The sample lists around 200,000 distinct CDR3 sequences; around half were seen once. Sample: sorted CD4+, CD8+, or CD8+CD57+ T cells (not recorded which) from PBMCs. The receptor set was obtained from a human donor with aplastic anemia.

On this clonotype: Just one base apart from a much larger clone, this may be a read error. This chain joins TRBV4-1 and TRBJ1-4; D is ambiguous. CDR3 length: 15 residues. CDR1 and CDR2 from the germline V gene are MGHRA and YSYEKL. For the CDR3, the DNA is TGCGCCAGCAGCCAAGGAACCGTTACTAATGAAAAACTGGTTTTT. It is translated as CASSQGTVTNEKLVF.

This chain connects TRBV20-1 to TRBJ2-1; the match to TRBD1 covers 8 bases. The V gene's germline CDR1 is DFQATT and CDR2 SNEGSKA (reference sequence). This CDR3 contains 14 residues. Trimming cost V 6 bases and J 7 bases; bases outside gene matches: 11. The CDR3: CSALGQGAGNEQFF. The DNA of the CDR3 is TGCAGTGCCCTCGGGCAGGGGGCCGGAAATGAGCAGTTCTTC.

This clonotype was observed at least ten times. The CDR3 DNA reads as TGTGCCAGCAGTCGGACAGGTGGGAACACCGGGGAGCTGTTTTTT. The encoded protein is CASSRTGGNTGELFF. The chain employs TRBV12-3 or TRBV12-4 and TRBJ2-2; 7 bases match TRBD1. The CDR3 has 15 amino acids. With V trimmed by 5 bases and J by 1 base, 4 bases remained unmatched.

Worth noting for this clonotype: Here the CDR3 omits its conserved ending phenylalanine or tryptophan, so a read error is the likely source. V and J are TRBV5-6 and TRBJ2-5; TRBD1 matches at 10 bases. The V segment lost 4 bases and the J segment 3 bases; nucleotides outside the gene matches: 12. This CDR3 has 17 residues. Looked up from germline, CDR1 is SGHDT and CDR2 is YYEEEE. The CDR3 spells CASSKRRTGTGEETQYL. CDR3 nucleotides: TGTGCCAGCAGCAAGCGAAGAACCGGGACAGGGGAAGAGACCCAGTACCTC.

The rearrangement joins TRBV10-3 to TRBJ2-7, with a tentative D call TRBD2 (7 bases). Trimming left V 10 bases short and J 2 bases short, with 18 bases between. Germline loops: CDR1 ENHRY, CDR2 SYGVKD. The CDR3 extends over 14 amino acids. CDR3 sequence: CATKPGGQAYEQYF. The CDR3 coding sequence is TGTGCCACTAAGCCCGGGGGGCAGGCCTACGAGCAGTACTTC.

This clonotype was seen many times. The V gene is TRBV7-3, the J gene TRBJ1-6; D may be TRBD1 (5 bases). V was pared by 2 bases and J by 7 bases, with 9 bases between. The CDR3 runs 14 residues. Germline V lookup: CDR1 SGHTA, CDR2 FQGTGA. This CDR3 reads CASSLSGRNSPLHF. The CDR3 nucleotides are TGTGCCAGCAGCTTATCAGGGAGGAATTCACCCCTCCACTTT.

The V gene is TRBV6-1, the J gene TRBJ1-6; a possible D gene is TRBD1 (5 bases). Germline V CDR1 and CDR2: MNHNS, SASEGT. This CDR3 is 12 amino acids long. The V and J ends lost 5 bases and 12 bases respectively, with 11 bases between them. This CDR3 reads CASSPPGEPLHF. The CDR3, as DNA: TGTGCCAGCAGTCCACCGGGGGAACCCCTCCACTTT.

The V and J genes are TRBV2 and TRBJ2-5; 7 positions agree with TRBD1. This CDR3 has 16 residues. Germline CDR1 reads SNHLY; CDR2 reads FYNNEI. V lost 1 base to trimming and J lost 1 base; unmatched junction nucleotides: 6. CDR3 sequence reads: CASSEEGAPLQETQYF. CDR3 DNA: TGTGCCAGCAGTGAAGAGGGGGCGCCCCTCCAAGAGACCCAGTACTTC.

V usage is TRBV5-1 and J usage is TRBJ2-3; D is unclear. Germline assignment: CDR1 SGHRS and CDR2 YFSETQ. CDR3 length: 15 residues. Trimming cost V 0 bases and J 0 bases, with 8 bases left between them. Here the CDR3 reads CASSLGQSSTDTQYF. DNA for the CDR3: TGCGCCAGCAGCTTGGGTCAGTCTAGCACAGATACGCAGTATTTT.

Many counts were recorded for this clonotype. The chain is built from TRBV5-1 and TRBJ2-2, with 8 bases that match TRBD1. The V gene end was trimmed by 6 bases and the J gene end by 4 bases; junction bases not matched to a gene: 14. Per the germline V gene, CDR1 is SGHRS and CDR2 is YFSETQ. The CDR3 runs 17 residues. CDR3 sequence reads: CASNSDRARASTGELFF. The CDR3 DNA reads TGCGCCAGCAACTCGGACAGGGCCAGGGCTAGCACCGGGGAGCTGTTTTTT.

The count of this clonotype is one. The chain joins TRBV2 to TRBJ1-2; D possibly corresponds to TRBD1 (5 bases). The germline V and J ends were trimmed by 2 bases and 4 bases, with 11 bases remaining between them. The CDR3 totals 14 residues. Germline lookup yields CDR1 SNHLY and CDR2 FYNNEI. The CDR3 reads CASSERRTLYGYTF. For the CDR3, the DNA is TGTGCCAGCAGTGAAAGGAGGACACTCTATGGCTACACCTTC. Full variable domain (outside the CDR3, taken from reference TRBV2 and TRBJ1-2): EPEVTQTPSHQVTQMGQEVILRCVPISNHLYFYWYRQILGQKVEFLVSFYNNEISEKSEIFDDQFSVERPDGSNFTLKIRSTKLEDSAMYFCASSERRTLYGYTFGSGTRLTVV.

This clonotype has a count of ten or more. CDR3 in DNA: TGTGCCAGCAGTTCAAAGACTAGCGGAAAAGAGACCCAGTACTTC. Amino acid sequence: CASSSKTSGKETQYF. The rearrangement joins TRBV6-5 to TRBJ2-5; 9 nucleotides align to TRBD2. The CDR3 covers 15 residues. Germline assignment: CDR1 MNHEY and CDR2 SVGAGI. The V segment lost 4 bases and the J segment 3 bases; nucleotides outside the gene matches: 6.

The genes are TRBV7-8 and TRBJ1-6, with D unclear. V lost 6 bases to trimming and J lost 0 bases, with 12 bases between them. The CDR3 is made up of 16 amino acids. Germline-derived CDR1 and CDR2 are SGHVS and FQNEAQ. CDR3 protein: CASRDKPSSYNSPLHF. The DNA of the CDR3 is TGTGCCAGCAGAGACAAGCCGAGCTCCTATAATTCACCCCTCCACTTT.

This clonotype has just a few counts. The chain carries TRBV7-9 and TRBJ2-1; D unresolved. Germline assignment: CDR1 SEHNR and CDR2 FQNEAQ (reference sequence). The CDR3 extends over 14 amino acids. Between the trimmed V and J ends, which lost 6 bases and 8 bases, there was a span of 17 bases. CDR3 in DNA: TGTGCCAGCAGTTCTAACCTCGGCGTCGATGAGCAGTTCTTC. Its translation: CASSSNLGVDEQFF.

This chain connects TRBV10-1 to TRBJ2-3; 12 nucleotides line up with TRBD2. Germline values: CDR1 WNHNN, CDR2 SYGVQD (reference sequence). The length of the CDR3 is 20 residues. Losses at the gene ends were 5 bases for V and 2 bases for J; bases not matched to a gene: 17. This CDR3 is CASSPGASGRAAGVTDTQYF. CDR3 bases: TGCGCCAGCAGTCCCGGGGCTAGCGGGAGGGCCGCTGGGGTCACAGATACGCAGTATTTT.

This clonotype was observed a few times. DNA for the CDR3: TGCAGCGTTGACAAAGACTACGAGCAGTACTTC. Translating it yields CSVDKDYEQYF. V is TRBV29-1 and J is TRBJ2-7; D remains unclear. CDR1 SQVTM and CDR2 ANQGSEA come from the germline V gene. The CDR3 is 11 residues long. Trimming pared 3 bases from V and 3 bases from J, leaving 6 bases between.

This clonotype appeared many times. The gene calls are TRBV2 and TRBJ2-3; TRBD1 might be the D (5 bases). V was pared by 8 bases and J by 4 bases, with 22 bases between. This CDR3 contains 16 residues. Per germline, CDR1 SNHLY and CDR2 FYNNEI. CDR3 amino acids: CASSDQGVGVADTQYF. The CDR3, as DNA: TGTGCCAGCTCAGATCAAGGGGTTGGGGTGGCAGATACGCAGTATTTT. The whole variable domain, remainder taken from reference TRBV2 and TRBJ2-3, is EPEVTQTPSHQVTQMGQEVILRCVPISNHLYFYWYRQILGQKVEFLVSFYNNEISEKSEIFDDQFSVERPDGSNFTLKIRSTKLEDSAMYFCASSDQGVGVADTQYFGPGTRLTVL.

The CDR3 sequence is CASSPLDHQPQHF. For the CDR3, the DNA is TGTGCCAGCAGTCCCTTAGACCACCAGCCCCAGCATTTT. V and J are TRBV2 and TRBJ1-5; D is unclear. With 5 bases removed from V and 7 bases from J, the gap between germline ends came to 12 bases. This CDR3 comprises 13 residues. The germline V gene encodes CDR1 SNHLY and CDR2 FYNNEI.

There are many counts of this clonotype. The chain carries TRBV2 and TRBJ1-2; tentative D call: TRBD1 (6 bases). The germline CDR1 and CDR2 sequences are SNHLY and FYNNEI. Trimming removed 7 bases from V and 6 bases from J, with 24 bases in between. The CDR3 runs 16 residues. CDR3 DNA: TGTGCCAGCACGGGACCCAGCGCACAGGGTATACATGGCTACACCTTC. Its protein is CASTGPSAQGIHGYTF.

This rearrangement joins TRBV29-1 to TRBJ1-2; 9 positions match TRBD1. The ends lost 3 bases at V and 5 bases at J; junction bases unmatched: 7. The CDR3 consists of 14 residues. CDR1 and CDR2 from the germline V gene are SQVTM and ANQGSEA. In nucleotides, the CDR3 is TGCAGCGTTGACCCGGGACAGGGCGCTTATGGCTACACCTTC. Amino acids: CSVDPGQGAYGYTF.

J is TRBJ1-1 and V is TRBV7-3; D might be TRBD1 (5 bases). Trimming removed 5 bases from V and 8 bases from J, with 15 bases in between. Germline CDR1 SGHTA, CDR2 FQGTGA. CDR3 size: 13 residues. In DNA form, the CDR3 reads TGTGCCAGCAGCCAGGGACCCCGTGAGGAAGCTTTCTTT. It codes for CASSQGPREEAFF.

Concerning this clonotype itself: This may stem from a read error, because a much larger clone lies one nucleotide away. J is TRBJ1-1 and V is TRBV11-2; D is unclear. Germline V CDR1 and CDR2: SGHAT, FQNNGV. The CDR3 has 12 amino acids. The germline V and J ends were trimmed by 4 bases and 11 bases, with 14 bases remaining between them. The CDR3 region has the DNA TGTGCCAGCAGCTCAGTGTACGGAGCGGCTTTCTTT. Protein: CASSSVYGAAFF.